At least ten counts were recorded for the clone carrying this T cell receptor (beta chain). No antigen is known for it. This entry belongs to a study of blood T cells in healthy people across ages. Broader study findings: Age showed a roughly linear inverse relationship with TCR beta diversity per million T cells. The study found TCR beta diversity correlated strongly with naive T cell percentage.

The use of a sample-barcoded 5' primer and a J-beta primer mix characterized a second PCR of about 7 to 12 cycles. A 12-random-nucleotide template-switch adaptor tagged each cDNA molecule. Using its own MiXCR run on the 5' RACE reads, TCRdb lists one record per CDR3 protein. The sample shows hundreds of thousands of distinct CDR3 sequences, 32% of them seen only once. V was pared by 0 bases and J by 2 bases, with 12 bases between. Per the germline V gene, CDR1 is SGDLS and CDR2 is YYNGEE. The CDR3 spans 15 residues. The TCR comes from a woman of 80 years or more in good health. The sample consisted of blood. This sequence joins TRBV9 and TRBJ2-7; D ambiguous. The CDR3 sequence: CASSVGISPAYEQYF. The CDR3 region has the DNA TGTGCCAGCAGCGTAGGAATATCTCCAGCCTACGAGCAGTACTTC.